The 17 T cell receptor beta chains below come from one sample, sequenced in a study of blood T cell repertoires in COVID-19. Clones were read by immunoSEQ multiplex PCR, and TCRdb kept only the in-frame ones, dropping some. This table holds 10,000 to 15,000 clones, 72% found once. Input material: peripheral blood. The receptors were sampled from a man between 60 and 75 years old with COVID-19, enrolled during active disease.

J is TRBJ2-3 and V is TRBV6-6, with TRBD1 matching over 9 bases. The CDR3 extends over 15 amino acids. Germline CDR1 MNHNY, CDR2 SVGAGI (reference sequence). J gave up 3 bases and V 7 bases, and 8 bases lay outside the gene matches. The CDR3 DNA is TGTGCCAGCACCAACCGGGACAGGGTGACAGATACGCAGTATTTT. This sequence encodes CASTNRDRVTDTQYF.

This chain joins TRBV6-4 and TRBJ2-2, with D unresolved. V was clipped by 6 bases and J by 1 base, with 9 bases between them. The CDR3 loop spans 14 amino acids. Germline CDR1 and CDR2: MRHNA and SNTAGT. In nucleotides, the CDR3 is TGTGCCAGCAGCAAACAGAGGAACACCGGGGAGCTGTTTTTT. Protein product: CASSKQRNTGELFF.

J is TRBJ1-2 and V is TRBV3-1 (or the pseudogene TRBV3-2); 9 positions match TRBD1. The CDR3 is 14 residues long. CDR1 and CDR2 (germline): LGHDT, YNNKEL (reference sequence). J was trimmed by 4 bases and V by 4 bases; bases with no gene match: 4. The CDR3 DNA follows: TGTGCCAGCAGCCGGGGGACAGGGTCCTATGGCTACACCTTC. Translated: CASSRGTGSYGYTF.

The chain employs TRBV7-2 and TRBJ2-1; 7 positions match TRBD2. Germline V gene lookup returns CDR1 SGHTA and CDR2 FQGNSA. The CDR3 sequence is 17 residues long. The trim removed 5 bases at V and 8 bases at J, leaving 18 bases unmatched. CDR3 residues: CASSLTLWREPLDEQFF. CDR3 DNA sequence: TGTGCCAGCAGCCTAACTCTGTGGCGGGAGCCTCTGGATGAGCAGTTCTTC.

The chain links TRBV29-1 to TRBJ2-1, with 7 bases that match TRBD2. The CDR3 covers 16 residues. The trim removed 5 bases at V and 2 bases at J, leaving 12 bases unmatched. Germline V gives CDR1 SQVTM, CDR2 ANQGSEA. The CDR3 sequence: CSVPSIAGPPYNEQFF. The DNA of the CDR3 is TGCAGCGTTCCAAGCATAGCGGGTCCCCCCTACAATGAGCAGTTCTTC.

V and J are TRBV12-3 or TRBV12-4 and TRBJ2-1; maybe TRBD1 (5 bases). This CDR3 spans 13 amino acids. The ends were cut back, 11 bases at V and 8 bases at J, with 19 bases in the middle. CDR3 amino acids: CAHGPGPEDEQFF. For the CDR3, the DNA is TGTGCCCACGGTCCAGGGCCTGAGGATGAGCAGTTCTTC.

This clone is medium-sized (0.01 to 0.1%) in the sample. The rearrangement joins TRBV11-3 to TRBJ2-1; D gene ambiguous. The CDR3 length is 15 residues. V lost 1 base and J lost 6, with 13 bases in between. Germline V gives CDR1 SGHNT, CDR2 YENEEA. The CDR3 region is CASSLVNHKINEQFF. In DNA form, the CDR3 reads TGTGCCAGCAGCTTAGTGAACCACAAGATCAATGAGCAGTTCTTC.

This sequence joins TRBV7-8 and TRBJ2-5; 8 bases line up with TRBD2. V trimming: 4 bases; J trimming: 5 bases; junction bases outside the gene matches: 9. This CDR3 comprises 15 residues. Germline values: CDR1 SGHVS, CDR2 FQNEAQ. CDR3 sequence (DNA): TGTGCCAGCAGCTCCACAGACGGGAGGGGTGAGACCCAGTACTTC. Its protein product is CASSSTDGRGETQYF.

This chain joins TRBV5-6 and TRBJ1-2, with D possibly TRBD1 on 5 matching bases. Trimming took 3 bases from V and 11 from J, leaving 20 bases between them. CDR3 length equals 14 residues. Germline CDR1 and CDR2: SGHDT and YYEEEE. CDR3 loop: CASSWVINEGVYTF. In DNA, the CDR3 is TGTGCCAGCAGCTGGGTCATCAATGAAGGGGTATACACCTTC.

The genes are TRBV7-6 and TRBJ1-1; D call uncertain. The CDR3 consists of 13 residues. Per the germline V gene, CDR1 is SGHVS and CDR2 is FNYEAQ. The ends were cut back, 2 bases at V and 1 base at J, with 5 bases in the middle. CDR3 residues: CASSLRGNTEAFF. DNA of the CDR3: TGTGCCAGCAGCTTACGGGGGAACACTGAAGCTTTCTTT. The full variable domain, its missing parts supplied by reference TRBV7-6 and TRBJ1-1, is GAGVSQSPRYKVTKRGQDVALRCDPISGHVSLYWYRQALGQGPEFLTYFNYEAQQDKSGLPNDRFSAERPEGSISTLTIQRTEQRDSAMYRCASSLRGNTEAFFGQGTRLTVV.

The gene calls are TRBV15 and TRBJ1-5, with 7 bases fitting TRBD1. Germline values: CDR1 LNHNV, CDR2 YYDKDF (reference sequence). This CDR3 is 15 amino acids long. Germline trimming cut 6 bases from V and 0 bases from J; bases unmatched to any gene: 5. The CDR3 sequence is CATSPWDSSNQPQHF. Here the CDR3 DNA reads TGTGCCACCAGTCCGTGGGACAGTAGCAATCAGCCCCAGCATTTT.

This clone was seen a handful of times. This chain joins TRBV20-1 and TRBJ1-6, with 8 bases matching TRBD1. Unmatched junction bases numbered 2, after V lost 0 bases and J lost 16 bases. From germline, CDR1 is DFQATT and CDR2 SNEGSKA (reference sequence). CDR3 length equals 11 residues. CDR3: CSARDGQGLHF. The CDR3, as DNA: TGCAGTGCTAGAGACGGACAGGGTCTCCACTTT.

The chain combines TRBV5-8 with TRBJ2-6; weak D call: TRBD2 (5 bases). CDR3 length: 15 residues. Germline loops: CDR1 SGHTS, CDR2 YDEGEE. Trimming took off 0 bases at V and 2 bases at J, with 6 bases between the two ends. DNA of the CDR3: TGTGCCAGCAGCTTGGACGGGGCTGGGGCCAACGTCCTGACTTTC. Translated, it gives CASSLDGAGANVLTF. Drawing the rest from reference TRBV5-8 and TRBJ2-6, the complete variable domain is EAGVTQSPTHLIKTRGQQATLRCSPISGHTSVYWYQQALGLGLQFLLWYDEGEERNRGNFPPRFSGRQFPNYSSELNVNALELEDSALYLCASSLDGAGANVLTFGAGSRLTVL.

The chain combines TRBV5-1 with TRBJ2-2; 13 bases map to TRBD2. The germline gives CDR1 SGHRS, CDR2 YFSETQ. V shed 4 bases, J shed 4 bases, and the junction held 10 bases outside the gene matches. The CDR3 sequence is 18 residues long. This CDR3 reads CASSPPGLAGLFTGELFF. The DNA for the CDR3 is TGCGCCAGCAGCCCGCCGGGACTAGCGGGATTATTCACCGGGGAGCTGTTTTTT.

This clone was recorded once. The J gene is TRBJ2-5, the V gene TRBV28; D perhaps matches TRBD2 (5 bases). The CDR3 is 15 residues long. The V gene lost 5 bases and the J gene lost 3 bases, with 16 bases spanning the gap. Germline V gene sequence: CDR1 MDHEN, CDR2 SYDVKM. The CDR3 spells CASSPSRVGKETQYF. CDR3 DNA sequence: TGTGCCAGCAGTCCCTCACGTGTCGGGAAAGAGACCCAGTACTTC.

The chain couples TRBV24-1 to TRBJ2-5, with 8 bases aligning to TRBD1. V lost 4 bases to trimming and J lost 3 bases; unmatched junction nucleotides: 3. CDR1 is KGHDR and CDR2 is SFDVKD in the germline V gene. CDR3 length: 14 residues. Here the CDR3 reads CATSDPTGEETQYF. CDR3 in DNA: TGTGCCACCAGTGACCCGACAGGGGAAGAGACCCAGTACTTC.

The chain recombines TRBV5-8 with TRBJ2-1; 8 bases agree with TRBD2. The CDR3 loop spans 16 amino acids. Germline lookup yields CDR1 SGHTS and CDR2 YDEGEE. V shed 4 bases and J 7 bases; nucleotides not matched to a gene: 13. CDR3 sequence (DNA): TGTGCCAGCAGCGTGGGGACGAGAGCGGGAGCGAATGAGCAGTTCTTC. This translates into CASSVGTRAGANEQFF.